Listed below are T cell receptor beta chains from one sample, sequenced in a study of blood T cell repertoires in COVID-19. TCRdb keeps only in-frame clones here, not all; method: immunoSEQ multiplex PCR. The sample holds about 200,000 clones, 86% seen once. Sequenced: peripheral blood. These receptors were obtained from a woman aged 65 to 85 with acute or convalescent COVID-19. CDR3s include the opening cysteine and the closing phenylalanine or tryptophan.

V	J	length	CDR3
TRBV15	TRBJ2-2	15	CATSSGDRGSGELFF
TRBV7-6	TRBJ2-2	15	CASSSTGGNTGELFF
TRBV5-8	TRBJ2-1	15	CASSPGQGSYNEQFF
TRBV5-1	TRBJ2-5	13	CASSFQGQETQYF
TRBV6-1	TRBJ2-5	13	CASSEQGQETQYF
TRBV24-1	TRBJ2-7	15	CATSRTGTGRSEQYF
TRBV5-5	TRBJ2-1	11	CASSPDNEQFF
TRBV6-2/TRBV6-3	TRBJ2-7	13	CASSRGSSYEQYF
TRBV9	TRBJ1-6	15	CASSVEDRVWSPLHF
TRBV2	TRBJ2-3	15	CASSILAGSTDTQYF
TRBV3-1/TRBV3-2	TRBJ2-7	12	CASSLQLTEQYF
TRBV5-8	TRBJ1-1	11	CASSLVPRAFF
TRBV27	TRBJ1-1	18	CASSKLRDTPRGDTEAFF
TRBV7-6	TRBJ2-1	15	CASSTGVQGRNEQFF
TRBV7-2	TRBJ2-7	13	CASSLREEIEQYF
TRBV5-6	TRBJ1-4	11	CASSFNGAQLF
TRBV29-1	TRBJ2-2	13	CSADRVNTGELFF
TRBV5-1	TRBJ2-5	18	CASSLSQLAGGGIETQYF
TRBV7-2	TRBJ2-7	15	CASSSLAGPSGEQYF
TRBV5-4	TRBJ1-6	16	CASSLDPGQDGSPLHF
TRBV19	TRBJ1-2	14	CASSPDSYVYGYTF
TRBV28	TRBJ1-3	16	CASRPPSLGGGNTIYF
TRBV5-1	TRBJ2-7	16	CASSWGRGVPKGEQYF
TRBV29-1	TRBJ1-1	13	CSVDDRQNTEAFF
TRBV18	TRBJ1-5	15	CASSPPGQGNQPQHF
TRBV5-4	TRBJ2-7	15	CASSLVVASFSEQYF
TRBV5-4	TRBJ1-2	13	CASSLRGSPGYTF
TRBV6-2/TRBV6-3	TRBJ1-1	15	CASSYWGQKNTEAFF